The TCR beta chain under discussion was sequenced for a study of T cell repertoires in cytomegalovirus infection. The overall study: Public TCR beta signatures were indicative of both CMV infection and a matching HLA type.

CDR3 length: 16 amino acids. Trimming stripped 3 bases from V and 0 bases from J, with 12 bases between. Germline V lookup: CDR1 MDHEN, CDR2 SYDVKM. TCRdb called the reads again in MiXCR, with one record for every CDR3 protein. The sample includes roughly 230,000 distinct CDR3 sequences, about 23% of them seen just once. This sequence joins TRBV28 and TRBJ2-1; D gene unclear. The TCR originated in a human donor in good health (CMV status not recorded). Some clones in this sample may be carry-over from other donors' samples. The sample consisted of CD8+ T cells from PBMCs. DNA for the CDR3: TGTGCCAGCAGTTTCTTATCGGATAGCTCCTACAATGAGCAGTTCTTC. Translation: CASSFLSDSSYNEQFF.